These 9 T cell receptor beta chains came from one sample sequenced in a study of PD-1 blockade in classical Hodgkin lymphoma (dated by TCRdb to between 2020 and 2021). In light of the paper, this sample's time point label describes: cycle 4 day 1 (C4D1), after six to seven weeks of nivolumab. Relapse after autologous stem cell transplantation had occurred in all trial patients, and cohorts A, B and C were distinguished by prior brentuximab vedotin exposure. CD4+ T cells were purified from thawed PBMCs by magnetic negative selection with a Miltenyi CD4+ T cell isolation kit. The library was built by means of the immunoSEQ multiplex PCR assay. Here the immuneACCESS table is served through TCRdb, limited to in-frame sequences with V and J called. Missing clones are a known gap in these copies; in checked studies unresolved V genes cover under half, and the rest lacks a known reason. Counted in this sample were roughly 15,000 clones; roughly 79% of them appeared once. The top ten hold about 1.9% of the sample.

The material was CD4+ T cells from blood, obtained before the fourth cycle of nivolumab. All receptors derive from a human donor with classical Hodgkin lymphoma.

This chain connects TRBV6-1 to TRBJ2-2; no clear D. The germline V gene encodes CDR1 MNHNS and CDR2 SASEGT. The CDR3 runs 16 residues. V was clipped by 3 bases and J by 6 bases, with 17 bases between them. This CDR3 reads CASSETMGGFAGELFF. The CDR3 DNA sequence: TGTGCCAGCAGTGAGACGATGGGTGGGTTCGCCGGGGAGCTGTTTTTT.

The V gene is TRBV9, the J gene TRBJ1-2, with 7 bases matching TRBD1. V was clipped by 3 bases and J by 2 bases; unmatched bases: 4. This CDR3 is built from 14 residues. Germline-derived CDR1 and CDR2 are SGDLS and YYNGEE. The CDR3 here is CASSAGTANYGYTF. CDR3 DNA: TGTGCCAGCAGCGCAGGGACAGCCAACTATGGCTACACCTTC.

This chain links TRBV19 with TRBJ2-5; TRBD1 aligns across 7 bases. This CDR3 comprises 14 residues. The V segment lost 6 bases and the J segment 5 bases; nucleotides outside the gene matches: 9. Germline V gene lookup returns CDR1 LNHDA and CDR2 SQIVND (reference sequence). CDR3 coding DNA: TGTGCCAGTAGGAAGACAGGGTCCGGGGAGACCCAGTACTTC. Translation: CASRKTGSGETQYF.

The chain has TRBV27 and TRBJ2-1; perhaps TRBD1 as D (6 bases). Germline CDR1 MNHEY, CDR2 SMNVEV (reference sequence). Deletions cut 1 base from V and 6 bases from J, with 13 bases between. This CDR3 has 15 residues. CDR3 region: CASSLLGRGGNEQFF. In nucleotides, the CDR3 is TGTGCCAGCAGTTTATTGGGCAGGGGCGGCAATGAGCAGTTCTTC.

The V call is TRBV5-5, the J call TRBJ2-1; TRBD1 agrees at 12 bases. The CDR3 has 17 amino acids. With V trimmed by 0 bases and J by 8 bases, 9 bases remained unmatched. Germline lookup yields CDR1 SGHKS and CDR2 YYEKEE (reference sequence). The CDR3 loop is CASSLGARDRGRHEQFF. The CDR3 coding sequence is TGTGCCAGCAGCTTGGGGGCCCGGGACAGGGGGCGGCATGAGCAGTTCTTC. Full variable domain (rest looked up from reference TRBV5-5 and TRBJ2-1): DAGVTQSPTHLIKTRGQQVTLRCSPISGHKSVSWYQQVLGQGPQFIFQYYEKEERGRGNFPDRFSARQFPNYSSELNVNALLLGDSALYLCASSLGARDRGRHEQFFGPGTRLTVL.

V and J are TRBV6-1 and TRBJ2-3, with 11 bases identical to TRBD2. This CDR3 is built from 16 residues. Germline CDR1 and CDR2: MNHNS and SASEGT. The trim removed 3 bases at V and 1 base at J, leaving 3 bases unmatched. CDR3 amino acids: CASSDLSGRGTDTQYF. The CDR3 DNA reads as TGTGCCAGCAGTGACCTTAGCGGGAGGGGCACAGATACGCAGTATTTT.

This clone was observed a single time. The chain employs TRBV11-2 and TRBJ2-3; D gene ambiguous. The length of the CDR3 is 13 residues. Trimming took 6 bases from V and 6 from J, leaving 13 bases between them. Germline V gene lookup returns CDR1 SGHAT and CDR2 FQNNGV. The CDR3 DNA follows: TGTGCCAGCAGGTTGCCAGGTGCGGATACGCAGTATTTT. Its translation: CASRLPGADTQYF.

DNA for the CDR3: TGTGCCAGCAGCTTCGGACAGGCGGGCACCGGGGAGCTGTTTTTT. It codes for CASSFGQAGTGELFF. V is TRBV5-8 and J is TRBJ2-2; TRBD1 aligns across 7 bases. The V gene end was trimmed by 2 bases and the J gene end by 4 bases; junction bases not matched to a gene: 5. There are 15 residues in the CDR3. From germline, CDR1 is SGHTS and CDR2 YDEGEE.

The chain has TRBV19 and TRBJ2-1; 10 nucleotides match TRBD2. CDR3 length equals 16 residues. V lost 0 bases and J lost 5; bases outside the gene matches: 4. In germline, CDR1 is LNHDA, CDR2 SQIVND (reference sequence). This chain's CDR3 is CASSIEPGLANNEQFF. The CDR3 DNA is TGTGCCAGTAGTATAGAACCGGGACTAGCGAACAATGAGCAGTTCTTC.